These 4 T cell receptor beta chains were all obtained from the same sample, sequenced in a study of T cell responses to AZD1222 COVID-19 vaccine (dated by TCRdb to 2020 to 2022). The time point label for this specimen denotes: about 28 days (+/-7) after the second vaccine dose. The meaning of the sample's treatment or condition label: meningococcal conjugate vaccine given as trial control. Libraries were made using the immunoSEQ multiplex PCR assay. TCRdb's version of the immuneACCESS table is confined to in-frame rearrangements and falls short of the full clone set. An unresolved V gene accounts for under half of the shortfall where checked; the remainder is of unknown origin. The sample has around 140,000 clones on record, approximately 85% of them singletons. The ten largest clones add up to more than 7.5% of the sample. Source: peripheral blood, taken 28 days after the second dose of the MenACWY control vaccine. The receptors come from an adult who received the MenACWY meningococcal vaccine as a control.

This clone was counted a few times. The V call is TRBV10-3, the J call TRBJ1-1; 9 nucleotides agree with TRBD1. The germline V gene has CDR1 ENHRY and CDR2 SYGVKD. The V segment lost 2 bases and the J segment 3 bases; nucleotides outside the gene matches: 1. The CDR3 is 14 residues long. CDR3 coding DNA: TGTGCCATCAGTGAGCGGACAGGGGACACTGAAGCTTTCTTT. It encodes CAISERTGDTEAFF.

The rearrangement joins TRBV15 to TRBJ1-5; TRBD1 is a possible D gene (6 bases). The CDR3 is made up of 14 amino acids. Germline V lookup: CDR1 LNHNV, CDR2 YYDKDF (reference sequence). Trimming left V 0 bases short and J 14 bases short, with 17 bases between. CDR3 sequence (DNA): TGTGCCACCAGCAGAGATATTAATACGGGACAAAAGCATTTT. As protein: CATSRDINTGQKHF.

This chain uses TRBV19 with TRBJ1-1; no clear D. The V gene lost 5 bases and the J gene lost 7 bases, with 11 bases spanning the gap. CDR1 is LNHDA, CDR2 SQIVND, per germline (reference sequence). This CDR3 has 12 amino acids. The CDR3 reads CASSYYNGEAFF. CDR3 bases: TGTGCCAGTAGTTACTATAACGGTGAAGCTTTCTTT.

The CDR3 DNA reads TGTGCCAGCAGCTTAGGTTTGGCGTCTCTCTACGAGCAGTACTTC. As protein: CASSLGLASLYEQYF. The chain employs TRBV7-9 and TRBJ2-7; D is ambiguous. V was pared by 1 base and J by 3 bases, with 13 bases between. The CDR3 consists of 15 residues. The germline V gene encodes CDR1 SEHNR and CDR2 FQNEAQ (reference sequence).